These T cell receptor beta chains were read from a single sample in a study of memory CD4+ T cells and cytomegalovirus serostatus. TCRdb keeps only in-frame clones here, not all; method: immunoSEQ multiplex PCR. The table has 54,000 or so clones, roughly 81% seen once. The sequencing sample was made of memory CD4+ T cells from blood. These receptors were taken from an adult in good health and CMV-seronegative. Each CDR3 is given with its conserved first and last residue. Fields, in order: V gene, D gene, clone size, J gene, CDR3 DNA, CDR3 protein. The D gene is left open where the match is weak. Size is stated for part of the rows, as once, few or many counts, or as a class when the clone is expanded.

TRBV10-1	TRBD2	-	TRBJ2-1	TGCGCCAGCAGTGGGGGGGGACTAGCGGGAGGCCTTTTGGAGCAGTTCTTC	CASSGGGLAGGLLEQFF
TRBV6-1	TRBD2	-	TRBJ2-5	TGTGCCAGCAGTGATTCCAGCGGGAGTAAGACCCAGTACTTC	CASSDSSGSKTQYF
TRBV2	TRBD1	-	TRBJ1-5	TGTGCCAGCAGACGACAGGGGGCGCGCAATCAGCCCCAGCATTTT	CASRRQGARNQPQHF
TRBV7-8	TRBD1	-	TRBJ2-7	TGTGCCAGCAGCCCGTTTAGGGCCGCGACAGGGGTTGCCTACGAGCAGTACTTC	CASSPFRAATGVAYEQYF
TRBV19	-	-	TRBJ1-1	TGTGCCAGTGACAGCCTTGGGGTTAACACTGAAGCTTTCTTT	CASDSLGVNTEAFF
TRBV18	-	-	TRBJ1-5	TGTGCCAGCTCACCGGAGAATAGCAATCAGCCCCAGCATTTT	CASSPENSNQPQHF
TRBV19	-	-	TRBJ1-4	TGTGCCAGTAGTATAGGTGGGAAAAAACTGTTTTTT	CASSIGGKKLFF
TRBV6-1	-	-	TRBJ1-2	TGTGCCAGCAGTTTACTCGGACAGCTACAATATGGCTACACCTTC	CASSLLGQLQYGYTF
TRBV25-1	TRBD2	-	TRBJ2-1	TGTGCCAGCAGTGAGAGGGGTAGCGGGAGATACAATGAGCAGTTCTTC	CASSERGSGRYNEQFF
TRBV30	-	-	TRBJ1-2	TGTGCCTGGGTACCACGCATTTCAGCGGGATCGGCTGTGGGCTACACCTTC	CAWVPRISAGSAVGYTF
TRBV2	TRBD2	-	TRBJ2-5	TGTGCCAGCAGTCCGACTAGCAGAAACCAAGAGACCCAGTACTTC	CASSPTSRNQETQYF
TRBV21-1	-	-	TRBJ2-7	TGTGCCAGCAGCAAAGAAATCGCTTACGAGCAGTACTTC	CASSKEIAYEQYF
TRBV10-1	-	once	TRBJ2-7	TGCGCCCGCTTAGAGCAGTACTTC	CARLEQYF
TRBV6-5	-	few	TRBJ1-4	TGTGCCAGCAGTGCCCGGGGGGCTTCTGGAAAACTGTTTTTT	CASSARGASGKLFF
TRBV28	TRBD1	few	TRBJ2-7	TGTGCCAGAAACAAGGAAGGGCGCACGCCGGGACAGGGGGCCTTCTCCTACGAGCAGTACTTC	CARNKEGRTPGQGAFSYEQYF
TRBV7-9	-	-	TRBJ1-5	TGTGCCAGCAGCCTACAGGGAGAGGGCAATCAGCCCCAGCATTTT	CASSLQGEGNQPQHF
TRBV18	-	once	TRBJ1-1	TGTGCCAGCTCCGTAGGGGAGAACACTGAAGCTTTCTTT	CASSVGENTEAFF
TRBV19	-	-	TRBJ1-1	TGTGCCAGTAGGACACATTTGAACACTGAAGCTTTCTTT	CASRTHLNTEAFF
TRBV30	-	-	TRBJ2-3	TGTGCCTGGAGTTTGAAAGATACGCAGTATTTT	CAWSLKDTQYF
TRBV5-4	TRBD2	-	TRBJ2-3	TGTGCCAGCAGCTTGGGGACTAGCGGGAGCTCAGATACGCAGTATTTT	CASSLGTSGSSDTQYF
TRBV30	-	-	TRBJ1-1	TGTGCCGGGAAGACAGCTGATTACACTGAAGCTTTCTTT	CAGKTADYTEAFF
TRBV10-3	-	-	TRBJ2-5	TGTGCCATCAGTAATAGGAGGGAAGGAGAGACCCAGTACTTC	CAISNRREGETQYF
TRBV18	-	-	TRBJ1-1	TGTGCCAGCTCACCTCGGGGACCGCCGAACACTGAAGCTTTCTTT	CASSPRGPPNTEAFF
TRBV7-9	TRBD1	-	TRBJ1-5	TGTGCCAGCAGCCTAGACAGGGGTAATCAGCCCCAGCATTTT	CASSLDRGNQPQHF
TRBV15	-	-	TRBJ1-5	TGTGCCACCAGCAGAGGGGTCAGCAATCAGCCCCAGCATTTT	CATSRGVSNQPQHF
TRBV29-1	-	-	TRBJ1-3	TGCAGCGTTGAGTCCCGAAACACCATATATTTT	CSVESRNTIYF
TRBV7-9	-	once	TRBJ1-5	TGTGCCAGCAGCGCAGGTGCGAGTCAGCCCCAGCATTTT	CASSAGASQPQHF
TRBV5-1	-	-	TRBJ1-5	TGCGCCAGCAGCTGGGGAGGGTTGGGCAATCAGCCCCAGCATTTT	CASSWGGLGNQPQHF
TRBV28	-	-	TRBJ2-2	TGTGCCAGCAGTTTTAGTTTAGGACAGTCGAACACCGGGGAGCTGTTTTTT	CASSFSLGQSNTGELFF
TRBV4-3	TRBD1	few	TRBJ2-4	TGCGCCAGCAGCCAAGAACGACAGGGGGTTAAAAACATTCAGTACTTC	CASSQERQGVKNIQYF
TRBV28	-	-	TRBJ1-2	TGTGCCAGCAGTTCCCCCCAGGGAACCGGCACCTTC	CASSSPQGTGTF
TRBV5-5	TRBD1	-	TRBJ1-5	TGTGCCAGCAGCCCGGACAGGGCCTGGCCCCAGCATTTT	CASSPDRAWPQHF
TRBV7-9	-	-	TRBJ2-3	TGTGCCAGCAGCTTATACGGGAGAGATGCAGATACGCAGTATTTT	CASSLYGRDADTQYF
TRBV5-1	-	-	TRBJ2-1	TGCGCCAGCAGCTTGGCCCACAGCAACAATGAGCAGTTCTTC	CASSLAHSNNEQFF
TRBV29-1	TRBD2	-	TRBJ2-3	TGCAGCGTTAAAGCGGGAGGGCCTGCAGATACGCAGTATTTT	CSVKAGGPADTQYF
TRBV7-6	-	-	TRBJ2-5	TGTGCCAGCAGCTTAGAGATCTTAACCCAAGAGACCCAGTACTTC	CASSLEILTQETQYF
TRBV19	TRBD1	-	TRBJ2-5	TGTGCCAGTAGTATGGGACAGGGTGGTGTGGAGACCCAGTACTTC	CASSMGQGGVETQYF
TRBV30	TRBD1	-	TRBJ1-2	TGTGCCTTGTATAGGAGAGGGGGCTTTGATGGCTACACCTTC	CALYRRGGFDGYTF
TRBV14	-	few	TRBJ1-1	TGTGCCAGCAGCCAAGTCTCAGTTCACACTGAAGCTTTCTTT	CASSQVSVHTEAFF
TRBV2	TRBD1	-	TRBJ1-3	TGTGCCAGCAGTCGGGACAGGGGGCGCGTTGGAAACACCATATATTTT	CASSRDRGRVGNTIYF
TRBV11-3	-	-	TRBJ2-1	TGTGCCAGCAGCTCTGAACGGGCGGAGCAGTTCTTC	CASSSERAEQFF
TRBV6-6	TRBD2	-	TRBJ2-1	TGTGCCAGCAGACCCACTAGCGTCGAGCAGTTCTTC	CASRPTSVEQFF
TRBV28	-	-	TRBJ2-7	TGTGCCAGCAGCCCCTCGGTGGGGGAGCAGTACTTC	CASSPSVGEQYF
TRBV11-3	TRBD2	-	TRBJ2-7	TGTGCCAGCAGCGCCGCCCCACCGGGACTAGCGGGAGGGGCCCACGAGCAGTACTTC	CASSAAPPGLAGGAHEQYF
TRBV7-6	-	-	TRBJ1-1	TGTGCCAGCAGCTTAAACGAGGGGGGAGAAGCTTTCTTT	CASSLNEGGEAFF
TRBV6-6	-	-	TRBJ2-7	TGTGCCAGCAGTTACGGAGTCAGCTACGAGCAGTACTTC	CASSYGVSYEQYF
TRBV28	-	once	TRBJ2-1	TGTGCCAGCAGTCGCCTAAGGGGCTCCTACAATGAGCAGTTCTTC	CASSRLRGSYNEQFF
TRBV19	-	-	TRBJ1-1	TGTGCCAGTAGAGGGAGGGGCACTGAAGCTTTCTTT	CASRGRGTEAFF
TRBV11-3	TRBD1	-	TRBJ1-1	TGTGCCAGCACCCCGACAGGGACGAACACTGAAGCTTTCTTT	CASTPTGTNTEAFF
TRBV11-2	TRBD1	-	TRBJ1-2	TGTGCCAGCAGCCGGGACAGCAGCTATGGCTACACCTTC	CASSRDSSYGYTF
TRBV7-9	-	-	TRBJ2-7	TGTGCCAGCAGCTTCTCCTACGAGCAGTACTTC	CASSFSYEQYF
TRBV29-1	-	-	TRBJ1-1	TGCAGCGTTGTATCGAACACTGAAGCTTTCTTT	CSVVSNTEAFF
TRBV7-3	-	-	TRBJ1-1	TGTGCCAGCAGCCCACAGTCCCCCGCGGGGGGCGCGAGCACTGAAGCTTTCTTT	CASSPQSPAGGASTEAFF
TRBV9	TRBD2	-	TRBJ2-5	TGTGCCAGCAGCGTGGGACTAGCGGGAGGACAAGAGACCCAGTACTTC	CASSVGLAGGQETQYF
TRBV2	-	-	TRBJ2-1	TGTGCCAGCAGTGTTGGTATCCATGAGCAGTTCTTC	CASSVGIHEQFF
TRBV10-2	TRBD1	few	TRBJ2-6	TGCGCCAGCAGGAGACAGGGGGCGCGTACTGGGGCCAACGTCCTGACTTTC	CASRRQGARTGANVLTF
TRBV19	-	-	TRBJ1-5	TGTGCCAGTAGTATAGTAGGGGTGGGTCAGCCCCAGCATTTT	CASSIVGVGQPQHF
TRBV5-6	-	-	TRBJ2-2	TGTGCCAGCAGCTTTAACAGAAACACCGGGGAGCTGTTTTTT	CASSFNRNTGELFF
TRBV6-5	-	-	TRBJ1-1	TGTGCCAGCCAGAGTGGGGGGAGCATCCCTGAAGCTTTCTTT	CASQSGGSIPEAFF
TRBV27	-	-	TRBJ2-6	TGTGCCAGCAGTTTTAGGCAGGCCGGGACTGGGGCCAACGTCCTGACTTTC	CASSFRQAGTGANVLTF